These 26 T cell receptor beta chains were sequenced from one sample in a study of blood T cell repertoires in COVID-19. Using immunoSEQ multiplex PCR, the repertoire was profiled, and TCRdb retains in-frame clones only, with some absent. The table records some 130,000 clones, about nine tenths of them present only once. Sequencing was performed on peripheral blood. The origin of the receptors is a man aged 55 to 70 with COVID-19, enrolled during active disease.

The genes are TRBV18 and TRBJ1-1; D remains ambiguous. The germline V gene has CDR1 KGHSH and CDR2 LQKENI. Trimming pared 4 bases from V and 0 bases from J, leaving 9 bases between. This CDR3 is built from 14 residues. DNA for the CDR3: TGTGCCAGCTCACTGGACGGGATGAACACTGAAGCTTTCTTT. This sequence encodes CASSLDGMNTEAFF.

This rearrangement joins TRBV29-1 to TRBJ2-1; 7 bases agree with TRBD1. The germline gives CDR1 SQVTM, CDR2 ANQGSEA. The CDR3 covers 13 residues. After removal of 7 bases from V and 7 bases from J, the junction contained 10 bases not matched to a gene. The CDR3 loop is CSAITGVPNEQFF. CDR3 nucleotide sequence: TGCAGCGCCATAACAGGGGTGCCTAATGAGCAGTTCTTC.

The V and J genes are TRBV7-6 and TRBJ2-6; 7 bases agree with TRBD1. The CDR3 consists of 18 residues. J lost 0 bases, V lost 5 bases, and 10 bases had no gene match. Looked up from germline, CDR1 is SGHVS and CDR2 is FNYEAQ. The CDR3 nucleotides read TGTGCCAGCAGCCCGAGGACAGGCGCGTACTCTGGGGCCAACGTCCTGACTTTC. This codes for CASSPRTGAYSGANVLTF.

V and J are TRBV28 and TRBJ1-1; D gene ambiguous. Trimming removed 6 bases at V and 1 base at J, with 9 bases between. Looked up from germline, CDR1 is MDHEN and CDR2 is SYDVKM. The CDR3 spans 13 residues. CDR3: CASSRTQNTEAFF. The CDR3 region has the DNA TGTGCCAGCAGCCGGACTCAGAACACTGAAGCTTTCTTT.

This chain joins TRBV5-1 and TRBJ2-1; tentative D call: TRBD1 (5 bases). V lost 2 bases to trimming and J lost 4 bases, with 7 bases between them. Germline V gives CDR1 SGHRS, CDR2 YFSETQ. The CDR3 contains 13 residues. CDR3 DNA: TGCGCCAGCAGCTTAGGACAATACAATGAGCAGTTCTTC. It translates to CASSLGQYNEQFF.

The gene calls are TRBV7-2 and TRBJ2-1; 7 nucleotides align to TRBD2. V dropped 1 base and J dropped 0; count of bases not matched to a gene: 3. Per the germline V gene, CDR1 is SGHTA and CDR2 is FQGNSA. CDR3 size: 16 residues. CDR3 region: CASSLEPSGSYNEQFF. In nucleotides, the CDR3 is TGTGCCAGCAGCTTAGAGCCTAGCGGCTCCTACAATGAGCAGTTCTTC.

DNA of the CDR3: TGTGCCAGCAGGACCGGGACTCCCGACTCTGGAAACACCATATATTTT. Translating gives CASRTGTPDSGNTIYF. This chain connects TRBV6-4 to TRBJ1-3; TRBD1 might be the D (5 bases). Germline V gives CDR1 MRHNA, CDR2 SNTAGT. Trimming took 6 bases from V and 0 from J, leaving 15 bases between them. The CDR3 covers 16 residues.

This chain joins TRBV7-9 and TRBJ1-4; 7 bases map to TRBD1. Trimming took 5 bases from V and 5 from J; bases not matched to a gene: 14. The CDR3 extends over 17 amino acids. Germline loops: CDR1 SEHNR, CDR2 FQNEAQ (reference sequence). The CDR3 is CASSLRNPGGGNEKLFF. CDR3 nucleotide sequence: TGTGCCAGCAGCCTCAGAAACCCAGGGGGTGGGAATGAAAAACTGTTTTTT.

The chain recombines TRBV6-1 with TRBJ1-5, with TRBD1 identical over 8 bases. The germline CDR1 and CDR2 sequences are MNHNS and SASEGT. The CDR3 contains 16 residues. Trimming removed 2 bases from V and 6 bases from J; junction bases left unmatched: 9. The DNA for the CDR3 is TGTGCCAGCAGTGAATCGAGGACAGGGCTAGGTCAGCCCCAGCATTTT. Residues: CASSESRTGLGQPQHF.

The V gene is TRBV29-1, the J gene TRBJ1-1, with TRBD1 as a possible D gene (5 bases). This CDR3 contains 14 residues. V was shortened by 6 bases and J by 4 bases, with 18 bases between the two germline ends. The germline CDR1 and CDR2 sequences are SQVTM and ANQGSEA. The CDR3 loop reads CSVAVQGGSTEAFF. The CDR3 DNA is TGCAGCGTCGCCGTCCAGGGCGGGAGCACTGAAGCTTTCTTT.

V is TRBV10-3 and J is TRBJ2-1; TRBD2 might be the D (7 bases). The germline V and J ends were trimmed by 4 bases and 2 bases, with 9 bases remaining between them. CDR1 and CDR2 (germline): ENHRY, SYGVKD. This CDR3 is built from 14 residues. CDR3: CAISGRGPYNEQFF. In nucleotides, the CDR3 is TGTGCCATCAGTGGGCGGGGGCCCTACAATGAGCAGTTCTTC.

The CDR3 sequence is CASSPPGNTEAFF. Here the CDR3 DNA reads TGTGCCAGCAGTCCCCCAGGGAACACTGAAGCTTTCTTT. The chain is built from TRBV6-5 and TRBJ1-1; D gene uncertain. The V and J ends lost 5 bases and 1 base respectively, with 8 bases between them. The CDR3 runs 13 residues. CDR1 MNHEY and CDR2 SVGAGI come from the germline V gene.

The J gene is TRBJ2-2, the V gene TRBV4-2; D is uncertain. The CDR3 covers 17 residues. The germline V gene encodes CDR1 LGHNA and CDR2 YNFKEQ. V was clipped by 3 bases and J by 0 bases, with 14 bases between them. CDR3 region: CASSHSPAASNTGELFF. The CDR3 nucleotides read TGTGCCAGCAGCCACTCCCCCGCGGCCTCGAACACCGGGGAGCTGTTTTTT.

The chain has TRBV6-5 and TRBJ1-2, with TRBD1 matching over 8 bases. The CDR3 sequence is 12 residues long. The V gene end was trimmed by 7 bases and the J gene end by 6 bases; junction bases not matched to a gene: 4. Germline lookup yields CDR1 MNHEY and CDR2 SVGAGI. The CDR3 is CASTQGGNGYTF. The CDR3 bases are TGTGCCAGCACACAGGGGGGGAATGGCTACACCTTC.

The CDR3 region is CASSYTGYEQYF. The CDR3 DNA follows: TGTGCCAGCAGTTACACCGGTTACGAGCAGTACTTC. The chain carries TRBV6-5 and TRBJ2-7; D gene unclear. This CDR3 is built from 12 residues. CDR1 MNHEY and CDR2 SVGAGI come from the germline V gene. Trimming took off 2 bases at V and 4 bases at J, with 6 bases between the two ends.

The gene calls are TRBV7-3 and TRBJ1-2; no clear D. CDR1 is SGHTA and CDR2 is FQGTGA in the germline V gene. The CDR3 spans 13 residues. Trimming left V 2 bases short and J 5 bases short, with 9 bases between. This chain's CDR3 is CASSLDTGYGYTF. In nucleotides, the CDR3 is TGTGCCAGCAGCTTAGATACGGGTTATGGCTACACCTTC.

This clone occurred once. The gene calls are TRBV19 and TRBJ1-5, with a weak D call TRBD1 (6 bases). Between the trimmed V and J ends, which lost 0 bases and 5 bases, there was a span of 26 bases. The CDR3 consists of 20 residues. Germline V gene lookup returns CDR1 LNHDA and CDR2 SQIVND (reference sequence). The CDR3 is CASSIDGPSTGTPSYQPQHF. CDR3 in DNA: TGTGCCAGTAGTATAGATGGGCCTTCGACCGGGACACCAAGTTATCAGCCCCAGCATTTT.

This clone occurred once. The rearrangement links TRBV5-6 to TRBJ1-3; 7 nucleotides align to TRBD1. The germline V gene encodes CDR1 SGHDT and CDR2 YYEEEE. The CDR3 runs to 14 residues. V lost 5 bases, J lost 4 bases, and 6 bases stayed unmatched. CDR3 region: CASSLTGVGNTIYF. As DNA, the CDR3 is TGTGCCAGCAGTTTAACAGGGGTCGGAAACACCATATATTTT.

This clone was counted a single time. The chain employs TRBV19 and TRBJ1-2; D is perhaps TRBD1 (5 bases). Between the trimmed V and J ends, which lost 2 bases and 8 bases, there was a span of 12 bases. Germline lookup yields CDR1 LNHDA and CDR2 SQIVND (reference sequence). The length of the CDR3 is 13 residues. This CDR3 is CASSIFGGSGYTF. In nucleotides, the CDR3 is TGTGCCAGTAGTATATTTGGGGGGTCGGGCTACACCTTC.

The chain combines TRBV5-4 with TRBJ1-4; TRBD1 agrees at 7 bases. V lost 0 bases and J lost 6; bases outside the gene matches: 5. Germline V gene lookup returns CDR1 SGHNT and CDR2 YYREEE (reference sequence). The CDR3 contains 15 residues. The CDR3 DNA follows: TGTGCCAGCAGCTTGGAACAGGGGCCGGATGAAAAACTGTTTTTT. Its protein is CASSLEQGPDEKLFF. Based on the CDR3 plus reference TRBV5-4 and TRBJ1-4, the full variable domain is ETGVTQSPTHLIKTRGQQVTLRCSSQSGHNTVSWYQQALGQGPQFIFQYYREEENGRGNFPPRFSGLQFPNYSSELNVNALELDDSALYLCASSLEQGPDEKLFFGSGTQLSVL.

This clone was counted once. V usage is TRBV10-2 and J usage is TRBJ2-1, with D maybe TRBD2 (6 bases). The CDR3 has 14 residues. The germline V gene encodes CDR1 WSHSY and CDR2 SAAADI. Trimming removed 6 bases at V and 5 bases at J, with 14 bases between. The CDR3 protein is CASSTGLANNEQFF. The CDR3, as DNA: TGCGCCAGCAGCACGGGACTCGCAAACAATGAGCAGTTCTTC.

V gene TRBV29-1 combines with J gene TRBJ2-5; TRBD1 matches 7 bases. After removal of 4 bases from V and 1 base from J, the junction contained 6 bases not matched to a gene. CDR3 length equals 14 residues. Germline V gives CDR1 SQVTM, CDR2 ANQGSEA. The CDR3 DNA reads as TGCAGCGTTGTCCTAGGGGACAGCCAAGAGACCCAGTACTTC. It yields the protein CSVVLGDSQETQYF.

V gene TRBV24-1 combines with J gene TRBJ1-2; the match to TRBD1 covers 8 bases. The CDR3 loop spans 14 amino acids. Germline V gives CDR1 KGHDR, CDR2 SFDVKD. The V and J ends lost 3 bases and 7 bases, in that order; junction bases with no gene match: 6. CDR3 DNA: TGTGCCACCAGTGATGCCAGGGGGCCGGGTGGCTACACCTTC. Its translation: CATSDARGPGGYTF.

This chain uses TRBV10-3 with TRBJ2-4, with 8 bases lining up with TRBD1. CDR3 length equals 15 residues. V dropped 6 bases and J dropped 6; count of bases not matched to a gene: 10. Germline-derived CDR1 and CDR2 are ENHRY and SYGVKD. The CDR3 nucleotides read TGTGCCATCAGCCCAGGGGGCAGGGCAGGAAACATTCAGTACTTC. Its translation is CAISPGGRAGNIQYF.

The rearrangement uses TRBV28 and TRBJ1-2; D unresolved. Germline loops: CDR1 MDHEN, CDR2 SYDVKM. The V end was cut by 7 bases, the J end by 4 bases, with 10 bases between. The CDR3 has 12 amino acids. The CDR3 DNA follows: TGTGCCAGCACCCCCGGGGTCTATGGCTACACCTTC. It translates to CASTPGVYGYTF.

J is TRBJ2-3 and V is TRBV7-2, with D perhaps matching TRBD2 (6 bases). From germline, CDR1 is SGHTA and CDR2 FQGNSA. Trimming left V 5 bases short and J 0 bases short, with 12 bases between. The CDR3 loop spans 15 amino acids. The CDR3 sequence: CASSPSRESTDTQYF. The CDR3 nucleotides read TGTGCCAGCAGCCCTTCCCGGGAGAGCACAGATACGCAGTATTTT.